The 5 T cell receptor beta chains reported below all come from one sample, sequenced in a study of T cell responses to AZD1222 COVID-19 vaccine. Method: immunoSEQ multiplex PCR; TCRdb's copy keeps in-frame clones and lacks some. The sample holds 70,000 to 95,000 clones, approximately 90% seen once. This specimen consisted of peripheral blood, obtained 28 days after the second AZD1222 dose. These receptors all come from an adult who received the AZD1222 COVID-19 vaccine.

This chain uses TRBV28 with TRBJ2-5; no definite D call. Between the trimmed V and J ends, which lost 5 bases and 5 bases, there was a span of 12 bases. This CDR3 is built from 13 residues. Germline CDR1 and CDR2: MDHEN and SYDVKM. The CDR3: CASSQQSPETQYF. CDR3 nucleotides: TGTGCCAGCAGTCAACAATCCCCCGAGACCCAGTACTTC.

CDR3 sequence: CASSRYWAGSYNEQFF. The CDR3 DNA is TGCGCCAGCAGCCGCTACTGGGCGGGGTCCTACAATGAGCAGTTCTTC. V usage is TRBV4-3 and J usage is TRBJ2-1, with D possibly being TRBD2 (6 bases). Germline V gene data show CDR1 as LGHNA and CDR2 as YSLEER. V shed 4 bases and J shed 1 base, with 14 bases lying between them. This CDR3 comprises 16 residues.

The V and J genes are TRBV9 and TRBJ2-7; tentatively, D is TRBD1 (6 bases). V was cut by 2 bases and J by 2 bases, with 14 bases left in between. The CDR3 length is 15 residues. The germline V gene encodes CDR1 SGDLS and CDR2 YYNGEE. CDR3 region: CASSVTSRGTYEQYF. CDR3 nucleotide sequence: TGTGCCAGCAGCGTCACTTCTAGGGGGACCTACGAGCAGTACTTC.

The chain has TRBV28 and TRBJ2-7; the match to TRBD2 covers 7 bases. This CDR3 has 15 amino acids. V gave up 0 bases and J gave up 4 bases; unmatched junction bases: 6. The germline CDR1 and CDR2 sequences are MDHEN and SYDVKM. CDR3 amino acids: CASSLWAGALYEQYF. Written as DNA, the CDR3 is TGTGCCAGCAGTTTATGGGCGGGAGCGTTATACGAGCAGTACTTC.

The rearrangement uses TRBV7-2 and TRBJ2-3, with D perhaps TRBD1 (6 bases). The CDR3 extends over 13 amino acids. Looked up from germline, CDR1 is SGHTA and CDR2 is FQGNSA. V was clipped by 5 bases and J by 11 bases, with 17 bases between them. CDR3 sequence reads: CASSTTTGSMQYF. The CDR3 bases are TGTGCCAGCAGCACAACGACAGGTTCAATGCAGTATTTT.